These T cell receptor beta chains were read from a single sample in a study of CD8+ T cells in alopecia areata. Method: immunoSEQ multiplex PCR; TCRdb's copy keeps in-frame clones and lacks some. Among about 180,000 clones listed, just under 60% were seen once. The specimen comprised CD4+ T cells sorted from blood, sampled at week 0. These receptors were collected from a human donor with alopecia areata. Each CDR3 is given with its conserved first and last residue. A D gene is named only where the DNA matches it firmly. Some rows have no size entry. The others give once, few or many, or a class for an expanded clone.

D gene	V gene	clone size	CDR3 length	J gene	CDR3 protein	CDR3 DNA
TRBD1	TRBV25-1	few	14	TRBJ2-5	CASGEDRARETQYF	TGTGCCAGCGGAGAGGACAGGGCTCGAGAGACCCAGTACTTC
.	TRBV30	.	15	TRBJ2-3	CAWSVLDTTTDTQYF	TGTGCCTGGAGTGTTTTGGACACAACCACAGATACGCAGTATTTT
.	TRBV7-9	.	12	TRBJ1-2	CASSPQGWGYTF	TGTGCCAGCAGCCCACAGGGCTGGGGCTACACCTTC
.	TRBV7-2	many	15	TRBJ1-2	CASSLDGGRSRGYTF	TGTGCCAGCAGCTTAGATGGAGGGAGGTCTCGAGGCTACACCTTC
.	TRBV29-1	.	13	TRBJ1-5	CSAIRGVNQPQHF	TGCAGCGCCATAAGGGGGGTCAATCAGCCCCAGCATTTT
.	TRBV5-6	.	14	TRBJ1-6	CASSLERGSSPLHF	TGTGCCAGCAGCTTGGAACGGGGAAGTTCACCCCTCCACTTT
.	TRBV15	.	16	TRBJ1-1	CATSPLGQQGNTEAFF	TGTGCCACCAGCCCTCTGGGACAACAGGGGAACACTGAAGCTTTCTTT
.	TRBV29-1	.	15	TRBJ1-2	CSVVAGGVANYGYTF	TGCAGCGTTGTCGCCGGGGGGGTCGCTAACTATGGCTACACCTTC
.	TRBV29-1	few	11	TRBJ2-3	CSVGRGNTQYF	TGCAGCGTTGGCAGGGGTAATACGCAGTATTTT
.	TRBV29-1	few	14	TRBJ2-1	CSVPEQGGNNEQFF	TGCAGCGTCCCCGAGCAGGGGGGGAACAATGAGCAGTTCTTC
.	TRBV27	.	14	TRBJ2-1	CASRSEAAYNEQFF	TGTGCCAGCAGAAGTGAGGCAGCCTACAATGAGCAGTTCTTC
.	TRBV25-1	.	16	TRBJ1-4	CASSEGAGATNEKLFF	TGTGCCAGCAGTGAAGGGGCAGGCGCAACTAATGAAAAACTGTTTTTT
.	TRBV30	once	13	TRBJ1-5	CAWSARSNQPQHF	TGTGCCTGGAGTGCCCGTAGCAATCAGCCCCAGCATTTT
.	TRBV7-9	.	11	TRBJ2-1	CASTSANEQFF	TGTGCCAGCACTAGCGCCAATGAGCAGTTCTTC
TRBD1	TRBV5-1	.	20	TRBJ2-4	CASSFIGPGQGSGAKNIQYF	TGCGCCAGCAGCTTCATCGGGCCCGGACAGGGATCGGGGGCCAAAAACATTCAGTACTTC
.	TRBV19	.	12	TRBJ1-2	CASTMGPYGYTF	TGTGCCAGTACTATGGGGCCGTATGGCTACACCTTC
.	TRBV29-1	few	13	TRBJ2-5	CSVEAGRRETQYF	TGCAGCGTTGAAGCTGGGAGGCGGGAGACCCAGTACTTC
TRBD1	TRBV5-1	.	14	TRBJ2-3	CASSLEGGSDTQYF	TGCGCCAGCAGCCTGGAAGGGGGCTCAGATACGCAGTATTTT
TRBD2	TRBV10-3	.	15	TRBJ2-3	CAISTSGGYADTQYF	TGTGCCATCAGCACTAGCGGGGGTTACGCAGATACGCAGTATTTT
.	TRBV28	.	12	TRBJ1-2	CASSLVGYGYTF	TGTGCCAGCAGTTTAGTCGGCTATGGCTACACCTTC
TRBD1	TRBV30	.	15	TRBJ2-1	CAWTVGQGTYNEQFF	TGTGCCTGGACAGTAGGACAGGGAACCTACAATGAGCAGTTCTTC
TRBD1	TRBV7-9	few	15	TRBJ1-1	CASSPQGEVNTEAFF	TGTGCCAGCAGCCCCCAGGGGGAGGTGAACACTGAAGCTTTCTTT
TRBD1	TRBV18	.	13	TRBJ2-7	CASSLGQAWEQYF	TGTGCCAGCTCACTTGGACAGGCCTGGGAGCAGTACTTC
.	TRBV9	.	15	TRBJ2-3	CASSVVSPGTDTQYF	TGTGCCAGCAGCGTAGTCTCGCCGGGCACAGATACGCAGTATTTT
.	TRBV6-5	few	12	TRBJ2-1	CASRRDALEQFF	TGTGCCAGCCGGAGGGACGCCCTTGAGCAGTTCTTC
.	TRBV30	few	13	TRBJ1-5	CAWSTESNQPQHF	TGTGCCTGGAGTACGGAAAGCAATCAGCCCCAGCATTTT
.	TRBV10-3	.	14	TRBJ2-2	CAITSGSELGELFF	TGTGCCATCACCTCGGGGTCAGAGCTCGGGGAGCTGTTTTTT
TRBD1	TRBV11-2	.	14	TRBJ2-1	CASSVRGLGTGSFF	TGTGCCAGCAGCGTCCGAGGTTTGGGGACAGGGTCGTTCTTC
.	TRBV20-1	.	10	TRBJ1-2	CSAGSGYYTF	TGCAGTGCAGGCAGCGGTTACTACACCTTC
.	TRBV10-3	few	14	TRBJ2-5	CAISETGRGETQYF	TGTGCCATCAGTGAAACAGGGAGGGGAGAGACCCAGTACTTC
.	TRBV5-1	.	15	TRBJ2-2	CASSARGQFTGELFF	TGCGCCAGCAGCGCGCGGGGACAGTTTACCGGGGAGCTGTTTTTT
.	TRBV29-1	.	11	TRBJ2-7	CSVEGRYEQYF	TGCAGCGTTGAGGGTCGATACGAGCAGTACTTC
.	TRBV30	many	12	TRBJ1-2	CAWSPGRSGYTF	TGTGCCTGGAGTCCCGGAAGGAGCGGCTACACCTTC
TRBD1	TRBV7-9	.	15	TRBJ1-5	CASSPPGTGNQPQHF	TGTGCCAGCAGTCCCCCCGGGACAGGGAATCAGCCCCAGCATTTT